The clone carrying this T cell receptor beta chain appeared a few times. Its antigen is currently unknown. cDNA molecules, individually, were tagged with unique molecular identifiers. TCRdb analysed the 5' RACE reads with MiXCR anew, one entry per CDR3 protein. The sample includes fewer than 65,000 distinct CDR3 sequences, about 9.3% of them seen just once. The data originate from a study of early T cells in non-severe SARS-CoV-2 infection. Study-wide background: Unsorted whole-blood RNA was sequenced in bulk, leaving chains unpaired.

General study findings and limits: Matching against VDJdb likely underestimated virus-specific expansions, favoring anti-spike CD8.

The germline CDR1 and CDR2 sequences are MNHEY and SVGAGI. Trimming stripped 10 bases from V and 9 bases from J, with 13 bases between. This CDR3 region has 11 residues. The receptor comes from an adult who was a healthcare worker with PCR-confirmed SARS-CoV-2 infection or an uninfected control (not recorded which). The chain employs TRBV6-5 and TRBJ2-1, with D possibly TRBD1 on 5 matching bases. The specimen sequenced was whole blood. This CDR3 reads CATSRGSEQFF. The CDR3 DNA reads TGTGCCACTTCTAGGGGATCTGAGCAGTTCTTC.